The clone carrying this T cell receptor (beta chain) was observed once. Trimming took 3 bases from V and 7 from J; bases not matched to a gene: 7. In germline, CDR1 is SGHTA, CDR2 FQGNSA. This CDR3 has 15 residues. Original processing notes: Using reference gene primer amplification, nucleated cell counts were estimated. Some clones are missing from TCRdb's copy, which holds only in-frame ones; the method was immunoSEQ multiplex PCR. From that table come the V and J calls and clone size; the DNA was used to work out D and trimming. The data contain approximately 130,000 clones, more than 70% of them singletons. This entry belongs to a study of blood T cell repertoires in COVID-19. Across the study: Acute and convalescent COVID-19 samples came from the United States, Italy and Spain. Sources were T cells, B-cell-depleted T cells, or PBMCs; the material itself was cDNA or gDNA.

The chain combines TRBV7-2 with TRBJ1-1, with TRBD1 matching 11 bases. The source is a human donor in a cohort sampled during active COVID-19. Sequences were obtained from peripheral blood. The CDR3 loop is CASSFRDRGLGEAFF. The CDR3 DNA follows: TGTGCCAGCAGCTTCCGGGACAGGGGGTTAGGTGAAGCTTTCTTT.